This TCR beta chain originates from a study of T cell responses to AZD1222 COVID-19 vaccine. Overall study results and limits: Across spike, vaccine-associated CD4 TCRs were found, dominant at 160-218 and 743-854.

Here immunoSEQ multiplex PCR was the method, and the copy in TCRdb shows in-frame clones only, minus some. The sample shows about 140,000 clones, 80% to 95% of them seen only once. Trimming at V came to 5 bases and at J to 4 bases, leaving 7 bases not matched to a gene. The CDR3 length is 15 residues. Germline CDR1 is MNHEY and CDR2 is SVGEGT. In the case of this clone: Its antigen is unknown.

Here the sequenced sample was peripheral blood, taken on day 0 of AZD1222 vaccination. The V and J genes are TRBV6-2 or TRBV6-3 and TRBJ2-5, with 10 positions matching TRBD1. The sequence derives from an adult in good health. CDR3 nucleotides: TGTGCCAGCAGTATCGCCGGGACAGGGGTAGAGACCCAGTACTTC. It codes for CASSIAGTGVETQYF.